This T cell receptor beta chain was captured by sequencing in a study of T cell responses to AZD1222 COVID-19 vaccine. The germline CDR1 and CDR2 sequences are GTSNPN and SVGIG (reference sequence). Deletions cut 4 bases from V and 4 bases from J, with 19 bases between. This CDR3 is 16 amino acids long. The data were produced by immunoSEQ multiplex PCR, yet TCRdb's version contains in-frame clones alone and is incomplete. The sample shows 100,000 to 150,000 clones, more than 90% of them seen only once. Sequencing was performed on peripheral blood, taken 28 days after the second AZD1222 dose. This clonotype was sampled from an adult who received the AZD1222 COVID-19 vaccine. The chain employs TRBV30 and TRBJ2-2; D possibly corresponds to TRBD2 (6 bases). The CDR3 region is CAWKTRASALTGELFF. The CDR3 DNA sequence: TGTGCCTGGAAAACTAGGGCTAGCGCTCTCACCGGGGAGCTGTTTTTT. Looking up the rest from reference TRBV30 and TRBJ2-2 gives the full variable domain: SQTIHQWPATLVQPVGSPLSLECTVEGTSNPNLYWYRQAAGRGLQLLFYSVGIGQISSEVPQNLSASRPQDRQFILSSKKLLLSDSGFYLCAWKTRASALTGELFFGEGSRLTVL.